The rows below give T cell receptor beta chains drawn from one sample of a study of regulatory T cells in long-lasting Graves disease. TCRdb called the multiplex PCR reads again in MiXCR, with one record for every CDR3 protein. The sample gives 550,000 to 650,000 distinct CDR3 sequences, about 15% of which show up once; approximately 12% is in the top ten. The same data also went into a second study, on T cells in Graves' hyperthyroidism and ophthalmopathy.

The sample was peripheral blood mononuclear cells (PBMCs), taken at new diagnosis, from a patient treated with antithyroid drugs. Every receptor here comes from a man in his late teens or twenties with Graves disease. Each CDR3 is given with its conserved first and last residue. D genes are given only for firm matches. A clone size is listed for some rows: how often the clone was seen (once, few, many), or a class if it is expanded.

d_call,j_call,v_call,clone_size,cdr3_aa,cdr3_nt
TRBD1,TRBJ2-1,TRBV7-9,few,CASSIETGVLNEQFF,TGTGCCAGCAGCATTGAGACAGGGGTCCTCAATGAGCAGTTCTTC
-,TRBJ1-2,TRBV7-3,few,CASSPPGRLYGYTF,TGTGCCAGCAGCCCGCCGGGCAGACTCTATGGCTACACCTTC
-,TRBJ1-5,TRBV20-1,-,CSASLYSNQPQHF,TGCAGTGCTAGTCTGTACAGCAATCAGCCCCAGCATTTT
-,TRBJ2-1,TRBV12-3/TRBV12-4,many,CASSLSREWSNEQFF,TGTGCCAGCAGTTTATCCCGGGAGTGGTCCAATGAGCAGTTCTTC
-,TRBJ2-1,TRBV6-1,many,CASSEDPSSYNEQFF,TGTGCCAGCAGTGAGGACCCAAGCTCCTACAATGAGCAGTTCTTC
-,TRBJ2-5,TRBV18,few,CASSPTPGEAETQYF,TGTGCCAGCTCACCAACCCCGGGGGAAGCAGAGACCCAGTACTTC
TRBD2,TRBJ2-3,TRBV24-1,many,CATSVTGGSGRADTQYF,TGTGCCACCAGCGTAACGGGAGGCTCAGGCCGCGCAGATACGCAGTATTTT
-,TRBJ1-2,TRBV28,-,CASSQPAGTYGYTF,TGTGCCAGCAGTCAACCAGCCGGGACATATGGCTACACCTTC
-,TRBJ1-5,TRBV20-1,-,CSAQSWDLSNQPQHF,TGCAGTGCTCAGAGTTGGGATCTTAGCAATCAGCCCCAGCATTTT
TRBD2,TRBJ2-2,TRBV11-3,few,CASSSAGGGAGELFF,TGTGCCAGCAGCTCCGCGGGGGGAGGCGCCGGGGAGCTGTTTTTT
-,TRBJ2-5,TRBV30,few,CACERQETQYF,TGTGCCTGCGAACGCCAAGAGACCCAGTACTTC
-,TRBJ2-7,TRBV3-1,-,CASSQGGDGSSYEQYF,TGTGCCAGCAGCCAAGGAGGGGACGGAAGCTCCTACGAGCAGTACTTC
TRBD2,TRBJ2-3,TRBV20-1,-,CSAGVMVAGVTDTQYF,TGCAGTGCGGGGGTGATGGTAGCGGGAGTTACAGATACGCAGTATTTT
-,TRBJ2-6,TRBV5-1,-,CASSPPRGIDVLTF,TGTGCCAGCAGCCCACCGAGGGGTATTGACGTCCTGACTTTC
-,TRBJ1-2,TRBV7-9,-,CASSLASSRGNGYTF,TGTGCCAGCAGCTTAGCCTCTTCCAGGGGAAACGGCTACACCTTC
-,TRBJ1-2,TRBV5-1,-,CASSLGGVGDYGYTF,TGCGCCAGCAGCTTGGGCGGGGTTGGCGACTATGGCTACACCTTC
-,TRBJ2-2,TRBV12-3/TRBV12-4,many,CASSFTGLNTGELFF,TGTGCCAGCAGTTTTACCGGACTGAACACCGGGGAGCTGTTTTTT
TRBD1,TRBJ2-7,TRBV30,many,CAWAPGQGYGYEQYF,TGTGCCTGGGCTCCGGGACAGGGTTATGGATACGAGCAGTACTTC
-,TRBJ1-5,TRBV4-1,few,CASSQDRQGSQPQHF,TGCGCCAGCAGCCAAGATCGGCAGGGGAGCCAGCCCCAGCATTTT
TRBD1,TRBJ2-7,TRBV28,many,CASKRQGEYEQYF,TGTGCCAGCAAACGGCAGGGGGAATACGAGCAGTACTTC
TRBD2,TRBJ2-3,TRBV25-1,-,CASSVGRTSGRGLDTQYF,TGTGCCAGCAGTGTCGGCCGGACTAGCGGGAGAGGTCTGGATACGCAGTATTTT
-,TRBJ2-1,TRBV12-3/TRBV12-4,-,CASGDSGSRYNEQFF,TGTGCCAGCGGGGATAGCGGATCCCGCTACAATGAGCAGTTCTTC